This TCR beta chain was retrieved from a study of brain T cells in children with intractable seizures. The germline gives CDR1 SEHNR, CDR2 FQNEAQ (reference sequence). This CDR3 comprises 15 residues. The junction had 6 bases not matched to a gene; V was cut back by 3 bases and J by 7 bases. This clone was observed once. The antigen remains undetermined. Study-level results: HCMV serostatus was not known, and viral specificity came from CDR3 similarity only.

Sequenced by immunoSEQ multiplex PCR; TCRdb stores in-frame clones only, minus some. The sample carries some 80,000 clones, 90% to 95% recorded once. The gene calls are TRBV7-9 and TRBJ1-1; 12 nucleotides match TRBD1. The TCR originated in a girl aged 2 to 9 with Rasmussen encephalitis and intractable seizures. Material: peripheral blood, obtained at surgery. CDR3 sequence (DNA): TGTGCCAGCAGCTTGTCCGGGACAGGGGGCATTGAAGCTTTCTTT. Its protein is CASSLSGTGGIEAFF.